This TCR beta chain was observed in a study of CD8+ T cells in alopecia areata. Turning to the study itself: Dosing with tofacitinib proceeded for 6 to 18 months, followed by 6 months off drug.

The V gene end was trimmed by 4 bases and the J gene end by 6 bases; junction bases not matched to a gene: 1. The V gene's germline CDR1 is SGHRS and CDR2 YFSETQ. The CDR3 is 12 amino acids. This clone occurred once. TCR sequencing used cDNA made by reverse transcription of extracted RNA. Profiled with immunoSEQ multiplex PCR; TCRdb holds only in-frame clones, not every one. The data contain 55,000 to 75,000 clones, about 44% of them singletons. Specimens obtained from alopecia areata patients comprised lesional scalp punch biopsies and peripheral blood. The sample consisted of CD8+ T cells sorted from blood, taken at week 0. V is TRBV5-1 and J is TRBJ2-1, with 7 bases aligning to TRBD1. This sequence was found in a human donor with alopecia areata. CDR3 sequence (DNA): TGCGCCAGCAGCGGGACAGCCAATGAGCAGTTCTTC. Translating it yields CASSGTANEQFF.